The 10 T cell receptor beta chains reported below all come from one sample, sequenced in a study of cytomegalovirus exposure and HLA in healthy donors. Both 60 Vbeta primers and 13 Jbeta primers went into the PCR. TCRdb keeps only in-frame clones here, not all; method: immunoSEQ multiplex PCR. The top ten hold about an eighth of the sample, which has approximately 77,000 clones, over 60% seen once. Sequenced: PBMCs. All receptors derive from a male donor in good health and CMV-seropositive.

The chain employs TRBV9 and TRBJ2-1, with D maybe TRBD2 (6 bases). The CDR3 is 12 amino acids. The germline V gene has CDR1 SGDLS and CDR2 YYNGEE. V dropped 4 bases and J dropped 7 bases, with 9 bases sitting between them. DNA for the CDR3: TGTGCCAGCAGCCACCGGGAGAATGAGCAGTTCTTC. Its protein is CASSHRENEQFF.

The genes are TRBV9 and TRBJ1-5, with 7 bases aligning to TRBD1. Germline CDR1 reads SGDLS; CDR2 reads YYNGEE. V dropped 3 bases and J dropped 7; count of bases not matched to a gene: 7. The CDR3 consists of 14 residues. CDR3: CASSATGSRQPQHF. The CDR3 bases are TGTGCCAGCAGCGCGACAGGGAGTAGGCAGCCCCAGCATTTT.

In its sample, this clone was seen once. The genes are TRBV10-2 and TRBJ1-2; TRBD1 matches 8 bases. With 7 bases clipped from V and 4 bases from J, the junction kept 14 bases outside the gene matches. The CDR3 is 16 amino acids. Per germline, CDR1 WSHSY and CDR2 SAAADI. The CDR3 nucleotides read TGCGCCAGCAACTCGCCGTCGCCAGGGGGCGCCTATGGCTACACCTTC. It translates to CASNSPSPGGAYGYTF.

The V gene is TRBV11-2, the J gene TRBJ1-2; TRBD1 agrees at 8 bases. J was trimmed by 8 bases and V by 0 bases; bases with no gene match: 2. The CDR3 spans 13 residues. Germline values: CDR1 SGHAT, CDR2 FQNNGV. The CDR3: CASSLETGEGYTF. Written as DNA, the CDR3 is TGTGCCAGCAGCTTAGAGACAGGGGAAGGCTACACCTTC.

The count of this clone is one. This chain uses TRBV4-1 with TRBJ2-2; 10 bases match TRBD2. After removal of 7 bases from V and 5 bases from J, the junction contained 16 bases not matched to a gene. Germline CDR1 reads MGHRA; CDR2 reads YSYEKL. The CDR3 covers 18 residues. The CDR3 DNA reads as TGCGCCAGCAAGGAGACAGGGCGATGGACTAGCGGAACCGGGGAGCTGTTTTTT. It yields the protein CASKETGRWTSGTGELFF.

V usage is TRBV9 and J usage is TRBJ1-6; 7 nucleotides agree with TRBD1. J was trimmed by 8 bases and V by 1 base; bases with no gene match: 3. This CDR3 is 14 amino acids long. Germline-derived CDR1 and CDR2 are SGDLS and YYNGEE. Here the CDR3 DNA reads TGTGCCAGCAGCGTAAGGGACAGAGATTCACCCCTCCACTTT. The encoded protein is CASSVRDRDSPLHF.

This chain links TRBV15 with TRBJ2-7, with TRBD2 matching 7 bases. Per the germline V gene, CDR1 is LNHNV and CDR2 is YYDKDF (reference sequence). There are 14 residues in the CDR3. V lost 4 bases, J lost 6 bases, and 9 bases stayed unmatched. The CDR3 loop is CATSNQRENFEQYF. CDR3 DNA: TGTGCCACCAGCAACCAGCGGGAAAACTTCGAGCAGTACTTC. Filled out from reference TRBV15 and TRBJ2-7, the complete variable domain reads DAMVIQNPRYQVTQFGKPVTLSCSQTLNHNVMYWYQQKSSQAPKLLFHYYDKDFNNEADTPDNFQSRRPNTSFCFLDIRSPGLGDTAMYLCATSNQRENFEQYFGPGTRLTVT.

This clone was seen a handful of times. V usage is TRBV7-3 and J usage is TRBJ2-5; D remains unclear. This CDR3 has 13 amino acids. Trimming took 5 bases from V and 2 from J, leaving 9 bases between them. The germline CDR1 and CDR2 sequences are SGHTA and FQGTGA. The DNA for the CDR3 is TGTGCCAGCAGCCGTAGTAGTCAAGAGACCCAGTACTTC. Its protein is CASSRSSQETQYF.

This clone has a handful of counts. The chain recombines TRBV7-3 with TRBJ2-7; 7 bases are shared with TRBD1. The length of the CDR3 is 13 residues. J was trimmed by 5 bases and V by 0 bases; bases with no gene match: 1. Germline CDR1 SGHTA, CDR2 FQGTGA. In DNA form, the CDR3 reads TGTGCCAGCAGCTTAACGGGACAGAACGAGCAGTACTTC. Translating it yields CASSLTGQNEQYF.

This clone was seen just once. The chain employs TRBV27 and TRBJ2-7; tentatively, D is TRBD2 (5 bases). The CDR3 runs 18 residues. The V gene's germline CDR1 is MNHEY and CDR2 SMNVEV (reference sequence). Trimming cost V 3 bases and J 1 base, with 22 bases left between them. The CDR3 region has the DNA TGTGCCAGCAGTTTTCAAGGGTTAGGAGGAGGTTCATCCTACGAGCAGTACTTC. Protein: CASSFQGLGGGSSYEQYF.